A single sample is the source of the 14 T cell receptor beta chains below, sequenced in a study of post-analysis software for immune sequencing data. The library was made from cDNA and included unique molecular identifiers. MiXCR, applied by TCRdb to the PCR reads, yields one record per CDR3 protein. The sample has 250,000 to 300,000 distinct CDR3 sequences; just over 35% are singletons. Their recognized antigens are unknown. Study-wide results and caveats: Roughly five TRBV segments appeared more often in patients than in controls, and TRBV5-6, TRBV5-1 and TRBV20-1 were among these.

Input material: blood. These receptors were collected from a girl aged 10 to 17 with multiple sclerosis.

The CDR3 DNA reads TGCAGCGTACGAGTCCGGGCCATGAACACTGAAGCTTTCTTT. It translates to CSVRVRAMNTEAFF. V gene TRBV29-1 combines with J gene TRBJ1-1; D call uncertain. Trimming left V 6 bases short and J 0 bases short, with 14 bases between. This CDR3 is built from 14 residues. The germline CDR1 and CDR2 sequences are SQVTM and ANQGSEA. Combining the CDR3 with reference TRBV29-1 and TRBJ1-1 gives the whole variable domain SAVISQKPSRDICQRGTSLTIQCQVDSQVTMMFWYRQQPGQSLTLIATANQGSEATYESGFVIDKFPISRPNLTFSTLTVSNMSPEDSSIYLCSVRVRAMNTEAFFGQGTRLTVV.

Concerning this clonotype itself: Sequence at one end of the junction differs from germline and may be a read error. The chain is built from TRBV6-1 and TRBJ2-7; TRBD1 might be the D (5 bases). The J call is doubtful: the DNA matches TRBJ2-5 better. The CDR3 runs to 12 residues. Looked up from germline, CDR1 is MNHNS and CDR2 is SASEGT. CDR3 sequence reads: CAGSEQRGTQYF. The DNA of the CDR3 is TGTGCCGGCAGTGAACAAAGGGGGACCCAGTACTTC.

The CDR3 nucleotides are TGCGCCAGCAGCATGGGACATAGTGCGGGAGAGACCCAGTACTTC. Residues: CASSMGHSAGETQYF. This chain uses TRBV5-1 with TRBJ2-7, with D possibly matching TRBD1 (6 bases). The J call may be mistaken, given a closer DNA end match to TRBJ2-5. CDR1 and CDR2 from the germline V gene are SGHRS and YFSETQ. The CDR3 runs to 15 residues.

The chain has TRBV6-4 and TRBJ2-7; D is perhaps TRBD1 (5 bases). Per the germline V gene, CDR1 is MRHNA and CDR2 is SNTAGT. The CDR3 has 14 residues. Trimming took 6 bases from V and 3 from J, leaving 15 bases between them. CDR3 region: CASREQGSCYEQYF. CDR3 DNA sequence: TGTGCCAGCAGAGAGCAGGGATCATGCTACGAGCAGTACTTC.

In regard to this clonotype: This may be a read error, as it is one base from a much larger clone. The genes are TRBV28 and TRBJ2-1; TRBD1 aligns across 10 bases. Germline-derived CDR1 and CDR2 are MDHEN and SYDVKM. The CDR3 is 14 residues long. The CDR3 loop is CASSTDRGDNVQFF. CDR3 sequence (DNA): TGTGCCAGCAGTACGGACAGGGGGGACAATGTGCAGTTCTTC.

This clonotype was recorded at least ten times. This rearrangement joins TRBV6-1 to TRBJ1-1, with a tentative D call TRBD1 (5 bases). This CDR3 is built from 19 residues. Between the trimmed V and J ends, which lost 0 bases and 1 base, there was a span of 21 bases. CDR1 MNHNS and CDR2 SASEGT come from the germline V gene. CDR3 amino acids: CASSEAGDSLRKGNTEAFF. CDR3 DNA sequence: TGTGCCAGCAGTGAAGCTGGGGACTCCCTCAGGAAGGGGAACACTGAAGCTTTCTTT.

The sample holds one count of this clonotype. A much larger clone lies a single base off, so this may be a read error. The V gene is TRBV27, the J gene TRBJ1-1; D is undetermined. The ends were cut back, 8 bases at V and 11 bases at J, with 15 bases in the middle. The CDR3 length is 11 residues. Germline CDR1 is MNHEY and CDR2 is SMNVEV (reference sequence). The CDR3 bases are TGTGCCAGCTTCCCGTGGCACGAGGCTTTCTTT. It translates to CASFPWHEAFF.

V gene TRBV7-2 combines with J gene TRBJ1-2, with 7 bases fitting TRBD1. Germline V gene lookup returns CDR1 SGHTA and CDR2 FQGNSA. The ends lost 5 bases at V and 4 bases at J; junction bases unmatched: 7. This CDR3 contains 14 residues. The CDR3, as DNA: TGTGCCAGCAGCCGGGACAGAGTTTTCTATGGCTACACCTTC. It is translated as CASSRDRVFYGYTF.

This clonotype appeared many times. This chain connects TRBV15 to TRBJ2-6, with TRBD2 identical over 14 bases. This CDR3 is built from 19 residues. Germline V gene sequence: CDR1 LNHNV, CDR2 YYDKDF (reference sequence). Unmatched junction bases numbered 2, after V lost 1 base and J lost 0 bases. The CDR3 DNA reads TGTGCCACCAGCAGAGGGACTAGCGGGGGGCTCTCTGGGGCCAACGTCCTGACTTTC. This codes for CATSRGTSGGLSGANVLTF.

Turning to this clonotype: A much larger clone differs from this one at a single base, so this may be a read error. The J gene is TRBJ2-3, the V gene TRBV5-1, with a possible D match to TRBD1 (7 bases). From germline, CDR1 is SGHRS and CDR2 YFSETQ. The CDR3 contains 16 residues. This chain's CDR3 is CASSFRQGGHTGTQYF. The CDR3 DNA reads as TGCGCCAGCAGCTTTCGGCAGGGGGGACACACAGGTACGCAGTATTTT.

The chain has TRBV29-1 and TRBJ2-7; weak D call: TRBD1 (5 bases). This CDR3 spans 13 amino acids. CDR1 is SQVTM and CDR2 is ANQGSEA in the germline V gene. The ends were cut back, 3 bases at V and 4 bases at J, with 13 bases in the middle. This CDR3 is CSVEENQGYEQYF. Here the CDR3 DNA reads TGCAGCGTTGAGGAGAATCAGGGTTACGAGCAGTACTTC.

In DNA form, the CDR3 reads TGCGCCAGCTGGGACAGTAATTCACCCCTCCACTTT. Translating gives CASWDSNSPLHF. The chain couples TRBV5-1 to TRBJ1-6, with 7 nucleotides matching TRBD1. The CDR3 covers 12 residues. V shed 7 bases and J 6 bases; nucleotides not matched to a gene: 1. Germline V gene data show CDR1 as SGHRS and CDR2 as YFSETQ. Full variable domain (remainder filled in from reference TRBV5-1 and TRBJ1-6): KAGVTQTPRYLIKTRGQQVTLSCSPISGHRSVSWYQQTPGQGLQFLFEYFSETQRNKGNFPGRFSGRQFSNSRSEMNVSTLELGDSALYLCASWDSNSPLHFGNGTRLTVT.

A few counts support this clonotype. The chain joins TRBV18 to TRBJ2-2; TRBD2 agrees at 10 bases. The germline CDR1 and CDR2 sequences are KGHSH and LQKENI. After removal of 1 base from V and 5 bases from J, the junction contained 4 bases not matched to a gene. The CDR3 has 16 residues. CDR3 amino acids: CASSPLAGGETGELFF. CDR3 coding DNA: TGTGCCAGCTCACCACTAGCGGGAGGTGAGACCGGGGAGCTGTTTTTT.

Details on this clonotype: Possible read error: a much larger clone is one base away. The CDR3 region has the DNA TGTGCCAGCAGCTTAGTGCCGGAAGCCACAGATACGCAGTATTTT. This sequence encodes CASSLVPEATDTQYF. The chain employs TRBV7-2 and TRBJ2-3; D is ambiguous. The V end lost 1 base, the J end lost 2 bases, and 10 bases lay between the germline ends. CDR1 and CDR2 from the germline V gene are SGHTA and FQGNSA. This CDR3 region has 15 residues.